The entry below describes one T cell receptor (beta chain). Its specificity is unknown. The data were taken from a study of T cell clones after liver transplantation. Study summary: Immunosuppression withdrawal was tried within 2 years after liver transplantation in this trial. Apart from three HCV-positive recipients, transplants were for non-autoimmune, non-viral reasons. TCRbeta sequencing after a pre-transplant mixed lymphocyte reaction identified graft-donor-reactive clones, later tracked in post-transplant blood. Regarding the study as a whole: Small, mixed patient groups and varying post-transplant times limit these conclusions.

The protocol was immunoSEQ multiplex PCR, while the TCRdb copy is restricted to in-frame clones and leaves out a portion. The sample yields 20,000 to 25,000 clones, about 70% seen once. The germline V gene has CDR1 LGHNA and CDR2 YSLEER. The CDR3 spans 15 residues. V dropped 1 base and J dropped 6 bases, with 12 bases sitting between them. The genes are TRBV4-3 and TRBJ2-2; D uncertain. This clonotype originated in a human donor who received a liver transplant. Sample: CD4+ T cells from blood, taken before liver transplant. For the CDR3, the DNA is TGCGCCAGCAGCCAAGCCCTGAGTGGAGCCGGGGAGCTGTTTTTT. It encodes CASSQALSGAGELFF.